The rows below give T cell receptor beta chains drawn from one sample of a study of blood T cells in healthy people across ages. MiXCR, applied by TCRdb to the 5' RACE reads, yields one record per CDR3 protein. The sample lists about 1,400,000 distinct CDR3 sequences, roughly 45% occurring once. The sequenced sample was blood. These receptors were obtained from a woman under 30 in good health. Both conserved end residues are part of each CDR3. D genes are given only for firm matches. Not every row has a clone size; where given, it reads once, few, many or a size class.

d_call	v_call	j_call	clone_size	cdr3_nt	cdr3_aa
.	TRBV5-1	TRBJ2-6	.	TGCGCCAGCAGCTTGGAAGCAGGGTTGGTACCTGGGGCCAACGTCCTGACTTTC	CASSLEAGLVPGANVLTF
.	TRBV2	TRBJ2-1	.	TGTGCCAGCAGGGACCCGGACGGATACAATAAGCAGTTCTTC	CASRDPDGYNKQFF
TRBD1	TRBV28	TRBJ2-1	.	TGTGCCAGCAGTCCCTCCAACAGGGGAGATGGAAATGAGCAGTTCTTC	CASSPSNRGDGNEQFF
.	TRBV6-5	TRBJ2-3	.	TGTGCCCGCAGTTCCTACCGGCCAAGCACAGATACGCAGTATTTT	CARSSYRPSTDTQYF
.	TRBV18	TRBJ2-7	.	TGTGCCAGCTCACCATCGGAGGCCTATCGCGACGAGCAGTACTTC	CASSPSEAYRDEQYF
.	TRBV7-3	TRBJ1-1	.	TGTGCCAGCGGTTCCGGGACAGAAGCTTTCTTT	CASGSGTEAFF
.	TRBV5-1	TRBJ1-1	.	TGCGCCAGCAGCACCTACATGCCCTCAAACACTGAAGCTTTCTTT	CASSTYMPSNTEAFF
TRBD2	TRBV5-1	TRBJ2-1	few	TGCGCCAGCAGCTACGGACTAGCGGGTGCTGTGAGCAATGAGCAGTTCTTC	CASSYGLAGAVSNEQFF
.	TRBV27	TRBJ2-1	few	TGTGCCAGCAGCCCGGTGGGTCTAGAAGATGAGCAGTTCTTC	CASSPVGLEDEQFF
.	TRBV6-5	TRBJ1-2	.	TGTGCCAGCAGTAGGGGAGAGCAAAGTGGCTACACCTTC	CASSRGEQSGYTF